The clone carrying this TCR beta chain was picked up a small number of times. The second PCR ran about 6 to 12 cycles with a sample-barcoded 5' primer and J-beta primers. Each cDNA molecule carried a tag from a template-switch adaptor that contained 12 random nucleotides. Each sample yielded at least 2.5 million CDR3-containing paired-end reads. MiXCR was run by TCRdb on the 5' RACE reads, yielding one entry per CDR3 protein. Seen here are some 700,000 distinct CDR3 sequences, around a fifth observed once, and the top ten hold under 25%. This sample was included in a study of blood T cells in healthy people across ages. RNA extraction gave at least 5.5 micrograms of total RNA per sample. V was pared by 0 bases and J by 6 bases, with 3 bases of the junction left unmatched. There are 15 residues in the CDR3. Germline V CDR1 and CDR2: LGHNA, YSLEER.

This sequence originates from a man in his 70s in good health. The chain uses TRBV4-3 and TRBJ2-1; TRBD2 matches at 9 bases. The specimen was blood. CDR3 loop: CASSQEWTSANEQFF. In nucleotides, the CDR3 is TGCGCCAGCAGCCAAGAGTGGACTAGCGCCAATGAGCAGTTCTTC.